This T cell receptor beta chain was documented in a study of neurological immune-mediated disorders. Germline CDR1 reads SGHDT; CDR2 reads YYEEEE. Trimming took 2 bases from V and 2 from J; bases not matched to a gene: 4. The CDR3 covers 15 residues. TCRdb re-called the 5' RACE reads with MiXCR, one entry per CDR3 protein. The data show just over 95,000 distinct CDR3 sequences, roughly 4% seen once. This clonotype was seen many times. Sequenced sample: PBMCs. The chain carries TRBV5-6 and TRBJ2-5; 9 bases align to TRBD2. This TCR was recovered from a woman aged 18-30 years with multiple sclerosis. The CDR3 region has the DNA TGTGCCAGCAGCTTTCTTAGCGGGGGTCAAGAGACCCAGTACTTC. Translated, it gives CASSFLSGGQETQYF.